This TCR beta chain was documented in a study of T cell changes during pregnancy in multiple sclerosis. This CDR3 comprises 15 residues. Germline V gene sequence: CDR1 SGHRS, CDR2 YFSETQ. V was pared by 6 bases and J by 10 bases, with 10 bases of the junction left unmatched. TCRdb keeps only in-frame clones here, not all; method: immunoSEQ multiplex PCR. This sample has 130,000 or so clones, with 93% found just once. V and J are TRBV5-1 and TRBJ2-1; 13 bases are a match to TRBD2. The source was peripheral blood, collected before pregnancy. This TCR came from a female donor with multiple sclerosis, enrolled in a pregnancy study. The CDR3 sequence is CASTPTSGGTGEQFF. Here the CDR3 DNA reads TGCGCCAGCACCCCGACTAGCGGGGGGACCGGCGAGCAGTTCTTC.